A selection of T cell receptor beta chains follows, all from one sample in a study of T cell responses to AZD1222 COVID-19 vaccine. Clones were sequenced by immunoSEQ multiplex PCR, and TCRdb holds only the in-frame ones, with some missing. The table has 150,000 to 180,000 clones, about 88% seen once. Sequencing used peripheral blood, obtained on day 0 of AZD1222 vaccination. Receptors originate from an adult in good health. Each CDR3 is given with its conserved first and last residue. Fields, in order: clone size, D gene, V gene, J gene, CDR3 length, CDR3 DNA, CDR3 protein. The D gene is left open where the match is weak. Clone size is given for some rows only: seen once, a few or many times, or a class if the clone is expanded.

abundance: -; d_gene: TRBD1; v_gene: TRBV12-5; j_gene: TRBJ1-2; len: 17; CDR3nt: TGTGCTAGTGGTTCCGGGACAGGGGGCGCCGGAGTAGGTGGCTACACCTTC; CDR3aa: CASGSGTGGAGVGGYTF
abundance: -; d_gene: TRBD2; v_gene: TRBV5-1; j_gene: TRBJ2-2; len: 18; CDR3nt: TGCGCCAGCAGCTTGGGACTAGCGGGAAACGCGAACACCGGGGAGCTGTTTTTT; CDR3aa: CASSLGLAGNANTGELFF
abundance: once; d_gene: TRBD1; v_gene: TRBV7-2; j_gene: TRBJ1-1; len: 15; CDR3nt: TGTGCCAGCAGCTTAGCCGGGACAGTGAACACTGAAGCTTTCTTT; CDR3aa: CASSLAGTVNTEAFF
abundance: once; d_gene: TRBD1; v_gene: TRBV28; j_gene: TRBJ1-1; len: 14; CDR3nt: TGTGCCAGCAGACCGGGACAGGCGAACACTGAAGCTTTCTTT; CDR3aa: CASRPGQANTEAFF
abundance: -; d_gene: TRBD1; v_gene: TRBV19; j_gene: TRBJ2-3; len: 16; CDR3nt: TGTGCCAGTAGTCCGAGGACAGGGCCAGGTCGAGATACGCAGTATTTT; CDR3aa: CASSPRTGPGRDTQYF
abundance: -; d_gene: -; v_gene: TRBV5-6; j_gene: TRBJ2-5; len: 17; CDR3nt: TGTGCCAGCAGCTTTGAGGCAACACCGACCCCTCAAGAGACCCAGTACTTC; CDR3aa: CASSFEATPTPQETQYF
abundance: -; d_gene: TRBD1; v_gene: TRBV11-1; j_gene: TRBJ1-4; len: 13; CDR3nt: TGTGCCAGCAGCGTGGGACAGGTGGAAAAACTGTTTTTT; CDR3aa: CASSVGQVEKLFF
abundance: once; d_gene: -; v_gene: TRBV5-6; j_gene: TRBJ2-2; len: 16; CDR3nt: TGTGCCAGCAGCGTCGGGGCCCTGACTAACACCGGGGAGCTGTTTTTT; CDR3aa: CASSVGALTNTGELFF
abundance: -; d_gene: -; v_gene: TRBV7-3; j_gene: TRBJ1-6; len: 19; CDR3nt: TGTGCCAGCAGCTTAAAAGGACGGGGGTCCAGCTCCTATAATTCACCCCTCCACTTT; CDR3aa: CASSLKGRGSSSYNSPLHF
abundance: -; d_gene: -; v_gene: TRBV10-2; j_gene: TRBJ1-3; len: 11; CDR3nt: TGCGCCAGCGGTGGGGGAGACACCATATATTTT; CDR3aa: CASGGGDTIYF
abundance: -; d_gene: -; v_gene: TRBV14; j_gene: TRBJ2-1; len: 16; CDR3nt: TGTGCCAGCAGCCCAGGTAGGGGGGCGTCTTCGTATGAGCAGTTCTTC; CDR3aa: CASSPGRGASSYEQFF
abundance: once; d_gene: TRBD1; v_gene: TRBV7-2; j_gene: TRBJ1-2; len: 14; CDR3nt: TGTGCCAGCAGCTTAGCGCCGGCAGGGGGTGGCTACACCTTC; CDR3aa: CASSLAPAGGGYTF
abundance: once; d_gene: TRBD1; v_gene: TRBV19; j_gene: TRBJ1-2; len: 15; CDR3nt: TGTGCCAGTAACTCTCCGGGACAGGGGAACTATGGCTACACCTTC; CDR3aa: CASNSPGQGNYGYTF
abundance: -; d_gene: -; v_gene: TRBV6-1; j_gene: TRBJ1-2; len: 14; CDR3nt: TGTGCCAGCAGTGAGGGCAGGGAGGCGGGTGGCTACACCTTC; CDR3aa: CASSEGREAGGYTF
abundance: -; d_gene: TRBD1; v_gene: TRBV6-5; j_gene: TRBJ1-2; len: 15; CDR3nt: TGTGCCAGCAGGCCACCGGGACAGGGTAATGGTGGCTACACCTTC; CDR3aa: CASRPPGQGNGGYTF
abundance: once; d_gene: -; v_gene: TRBV28; j_gene: TRBJ2-1; len: 13; CDR3nt: TGTGCCAGCAGTTTATCTTCGGGGACTGAGCAGTTCTTC; CDR3aa: CASSLSSGTEQFF
abundance: -; d_gene: -; v_gene: TRBV20-1; j_gene: TRBJ2-7; len: 11; CDR3nt: TGCAGTGCTTCTTTGTTTCTCGAGCAGTACTTC; CDR3aa: CSASLFLEQYF
abundance: -; d_gene: TRBD2; v_gene: TRBV5-5; j_gene: TRBJ2-7; len: 15; CDR3nt: TGTGCCAGCAGCCTGACTAGCGGGGAGCTCTACGAGCAGTACTTC; CDR3aa: CASSLTSGELYEQYF
abundance: -; d_gene: TRBD1; v_gene: TRBV15; j_gene: TRBJ1-5; len: 17; CDR3nt: TGTGCCACCAGCAGAGATTGGGGACAGGGAAGCAATCAGCCCCAGCATTTT; CDR3aa: CATSRDWGQGSNQPQHF
abundance: -; d_gene: TRBD1; v_gene: TRBV25-1; j_gene: TRBJ2-7; len: 16; CDR3nt: TGTGCCAGCAGTGAATTCGGGACAGGAGGGGCCTACGAGCAGTACTTC; CDR3aa: CASSEFGTGGAYEQYF
abundance: -; d_gene: TRBD2; v_gene: TRBV6-2/TRBV6-3; j_gene: TRBJ2-7; len: 16; CDR3nt: TGTGCCAGCAGTTACTCAATTTTCGGGACTAGAAGCGAGCAGTACTTC; CDR3aa: CASSYSIFGTRSEQYF
abundance: -; d_gene: -; v_gene: TRBV18; j_gene: TRBJ1-2; len: 13; CDR3nt: TGTGCCAGCTCACCGCGTATTGGCTATGGCTACACCTTC; CDR3aa: CASSPRIGYGYTF
abundance: few; d_gene: -; v_gene: TRBV5-6; j_gene: TRBJ1-3; len: 12; CDR3nt: TGTGCCAGCAGCTTTACTACTAACACCATATATTTT; CDR3aa: CASSFTTNTIYF
abundance: -; d_gene: TRBD1; v_gene: TRBV2; j_gene: TRBJ1-5; len: 14; CDR3nt: TGTGCCAGCAGTCCGGGACAGCGTAATCAGCCCCAGCATTTT; CDR3aa: CASSPGQRNQPQHF
abundance: -; d_gene: TRBD2; v_gene: TRBV11-2; j_gene: TRBJ2-7; len: 15; CDR3nt: TGTGCCAGCAGCCCGATTAGCGGGGCCGCCTACGAGCAGTACTTC; CDR3aa: CASSPISGAAYEQYF
abundance: -; d_gene: -; v_gene: TRBV14; j_gene: TRBJ2-2; len: 13; CDR3nt: TGTGCCAGCAGCCCACAGGGAGCCGGGGAGCTGTTTTTT; CDR3aa: CASSPQGAGELFF
abundance: -; d_gene: TRBD2; v_gene: TRBV9; j_gene: TRBJ2-2; len: 16; CDR3nt: TGTGCCAGCAGTCTAACTAGCGGGGTGAACACCGGGGAGCTGTTTTTT; CDR3aa: CASSLTSGVNTGELFF
abundance: -; d_gene: TRBD1; v_gene: TRBV9; j_gene: TRBJ2-6; len: 18; CDR3nt: TGTGCCAGCATACTCCTAGCCCAGGGGGCTGCTGGGGCCAACGTCCTGACTTTC; CDR3aa: CASILLAQGAAGANVLTF
abundance: -; d_gene: -; v_gene: TRBV6-5; j_gene: TRBJ1-3; len: 11; CDR3nt: TGTGCCACCCAAGCCGGAAACACCATATATTTT; CDR3aa: CATQAGNTIYF
abundance: -; d_gene: -; v_gene: TRBV7-2; j_gene: TRBJ1-5; len: 15; CDR3nt: TGTGCCAGCAGCCAAGAAAACCTTGGGGCTCAGCCCCAGCATTTT; CDR3aa: CASSQENLGAQPQHF
abundance: -; d_gene: -; v_gene: TRBV6-4; j_gene: TRBJ1-6; len: 14; CDR3nt: TGTGCCAGCAGTGCGGGCTTTCGAAATTCACCCCTCCACTTT; CDR3aa: CASSAGFRNSPLHF
abundance: -; d_gene: TRBD1; v_gene: TRBV3-1/TRBV3-2; j_gene: TRBJ2-1; len: 18; CDR3nt: TGTGCCAGCAGCCAAGGGGATAGAGGACAGGGTGGATACAATGAGCAGTTCTTC; CDR3aa: CASSQGDRGQGGYNEQFF
abundance: -; d_gene: -; v_gene: TRBV2; j_gene: TRBJ1-5; len: 12; CDR3nt: TGTGCCAGCAGTGTGTCGAATCAGCCCCAGCATTTT; CDR3aa: CASSVSNQPQHF
abundance: once; d_gene: -; v_gene: TRBV5-8; j_gene: TRBJ2-5; len: 13; CDR3nt: TGTGCCAGCAGCTTCGACATACAAGAGACCCAGTACTTC; CDR3aa: CASSFDIQETQYF
abundance: -; d_gene: -; v_gene: TRBV9; j_gene: TRBJ1-5; len: 14; CDR3nt: TGTGCCAGCAGCGTAGACAAGAGCAATCAGCCCCAGCATTTT; CDR3aa: CASSVDKSNQPQHF
abundance: -; d_gene: -; v_gene: TRBV12-3/TRBV12-4; j_gene: TRBJ1-1; len: 13; CDR3nt: TGTGCCAGCAGTTTAATTGGGGGCACTGAAGCTTTCTTT; CDR3aa: CASSLIGGTEAFF
abundance: -; d_gene: TRBD1; v_gene: TRBV29-1; j_gene: TRBJ2-1; len: 13; CDR3nt: TGCAACCATACAGGGGGGCAGGTTGGTGAGCAGTTCTTC; CDR3aa: CNHTGGQVGEQFF
abundance: once; d_gene: TRBD2; v_gene: TRBV7-2; j_gene: TRBJ2-2; len: 17; CDR3nt: TGTGCCAGCAGCTTGCGGGTCGGCGGGGGGAACACCGGGGAGCTGTTTTTT; CDR3aa: CASSLRVGGGNTGELFF
abundance: -; d_gene: TRBD1; v_gene: TRBV5-1; j_gene: TRBJ2-7; len: 13; CDR3nt: TGCGCCAGCAGCAGGACAGGGAGTGGCGAGCAGTACTTC; CDR3aa: CASSRTGSGEQYF